This entry lists 9 T cell receptor beta chains sequenced from one sample in a study of cytomegalovirus exposure and HLA in healthy donors. PCR was performed using 60 Vbeta and 13 Jbeta primers. Data came from immunoSEQ multiplex PCR; TCRdb stores just in-frame clones and leaves some out. The sample yields 310,000 or so clones, 80% to 90% seen once. Sequencing was carried out using PBMCs. These receptors were taken from a woman in her late teens or twenties in good health and CMV-seronegative.

V is TRBV11-3 and J is TRBJ2-7, with TRBD1 matching 7 bases. With V trimmed by 10 bases and J by 4 bases, 10 bases remained unmatched. CDR3 length equals 13 residues. Germline V CDR1 and CDR2: SGHNT, YENEEA. In DNA form, the CDR3 reads TGTGCCACCGGGGACAGTCCTTCTTACGAGCAGTACTTC. Translation: CATGDSPSYEQYF.

V and J are TRBV29-1 and TRBJ2-1; 11 bases map to TRBD2. The germline CDR1 and CDR2 sequences are SQVTM and ANQGSEA. This CDR3 is 13 amino acids long. The chain's CDR3 is CSSGGDSYNEQFF. The CDR3 nucleotides read TGCAGTAGCGGGGGGGACTCCTACAATGAGCAGTTCTTC.

As for this clone: A junction boundary mismatches the germline segment, possibly from a read error. The rearrangement uses TRBV7-9 and TRBJ1-1, with D perhaps TRBD1 (6 bases). This CDR3 region has 14 residues. Germline CDR1 and CDR2: SEHNR and FQNEAQ (reference sequence). The CDR3 DNA reads as TGTTCCAGCAGCTTAAAAGGGGGAGAGACTGAAGCTTTCTTT. Protein product: CSSSLKGGETEAFF.

The rearrangement uses TRBV9 and TRBJ2-6; D remains unclear. Trimming removed 4 bases from V and 0 bases from J, with 11 bases in between. This CDR3 has 16 residues. Germline values: CDR1 SGDLS, CDR2 YYNGEE. CDR3 DNA: TGTGCCAGCAGCCCCCGCGGTGACTCTGGGGCCAACGTCCTGACTTTC. This encodes CASSPRGDSGANVLTF.

This clone was seen a few times. This chain connects TRBV29-1 to TRBJ2-1; D gene uncertain. V lost 3 bases and J 1 base, leaving 4 bases between the germline ends. This CDR3 is 12 amino acids long. Germline CDR1 reads SQVTM; CDR2 reads ANQGSEA. CDR3 protein: CSVDLSYNEQFF. DNA of the CDR3: TGCAGCGTTGACTTGTCCTACAATGAGCAGTTCTTC.

The chain uses TRBV11-2 and TRBJ2-7; TRBD2 matches 10 bases. This CDR3 has 14 residues. V shed 4 bases, J shed 3 bases, and the junction held 3 bases outside the gene matches. Germline loops: CDR1 SGHAT, CDR2 FQNNGV. The CDR3 is CASSSLAGGYEQYF. The CDR3 nucleotides are TGTGCCAGCAGCTCCTTAGCGGGGGGCTACGAGCAGTACTTC.

Remarks on this clone: The junction departs from germline at one end; a sequencing error may be responsible. The chain couples TRBV18 to TRBJ2-7; TRBD1 matches 7 bases. The CDR3 has 16 residues. Germline values: CDR1 KGHSH, CDR2 LQKENI. The CDR3 loop is CASSPPPGQRPYEQYF. Here the CDR3 DNA reads TGTGCCAGCTCGCCACCCCCGGGACAGAGGCCCTACGAGCAGTACTTC.

The V gene is TRBV10-3, the J gene TRBJ1-4, with a possible D match to TRBD1 (6 bases). Between the trimmed V and J ends, which lost 9 bases and 1 base, there was a span of 9 bases. The CDR3 has 13 residues. The germline V gene encodes CDR1 ENHRY and CDR2 SYGVKD. CDR3 in DNA: TGTGCCATTCAACAGGGAACTAATGAAAAACTGTTTTTT. It translates to CAIQQGTNEKLFF.

The chain uses TRBV4-1 and TRBJ1-2; D is unresolved. Trimming cost V 4 bases and J 4 bases, with 16 bases left between them. The CDR3 runs to 15 residues. CDR1 and CDR2 (germline): MGHRA, YSYEKL. CDR3 sequence: CASSPGQFRGYGYTF. CDR3 in DNA: TGCGCCAGCAGCCCAGGTCAATTTCGGGGCTATGGCTACACCTTC.